The 26 T cell receptor beta chains below all came from one sample that was sequenced in a study of identical twins listed by TCRdb under 2016. The method behind the library was 5' RACE. TCRdb records Illumina HiSeq 2000 as the sequencer. TCRdb passed the public sequencing reads through fastp at Q25 and MiXCR, retaining productive beta sequences. CDR3 protein duplicates are merged, each entry listing the most common genes and DNA. In this sample the table shows about 470,000 distinct CDR3 sequences, approximately 25% of which occur a single time. Jointly, the top ten make up about 2.7% of the sample. This sample was shared with a second study, whose subject was T cells expressing NK-cell markers.

The sequencing input was CD4+ T cells sorted from blood. These receptors all stem from a woman younger than 35 in good health.

V and J are TRBV7-9 and TRBJ2-7, with D perhaps TRBD2 (5 bases). From germline, CDR1 is SEHNR and CDR2 FQNEAQ (reference sequence). The CDR3 contains 15 residues. The V gene lost 7 bases and the J gene lost 5 bases, with 21 bases spanning the gap. The CDR3 loop reads CASMPEGLGVDEQYF. The CDR3, as DNA: TGTGCCAGCATGCCAGAAGGACTCGGCGTCGACGAGCAGTACTTC.

V gene TRBV12-3 or TRBV12-4 combines with J gene TRBJ2-5, with no clear D. The CDR3 totals 13 residues. The ends were cut back, 7 bases at V and 6 bases at J, with 15 bases in the middle. The CDR3 sequence: CASTSSAAQTQYF. The CDR3 nucleotides read TGTGCCAGCACCTCCTCGGCGGCTCAGACCCAGTACTTC.

This chain links TRBV10-3 with TRBJ2-7; TRBD1 matches at 7 bases. The length of the CDR3 is 16 residues. Germline V gene lookup returns CDR1 ENHRY and CDR2 SYGVKD. J gave up 6 bases and V 6 bases, and 17 bases lay outside the gene matches. CDR3 sequence reads: CAISSRSTGKYAEQYF. The CDR3, as DNA: TGTGCCATCAGCTCCCGATCGACAGGGAAATATGCCGAGCAGTACTTC.

J is TRBJ1-2 and V is TRBV6-1; D possibly corresponds to TRBD1 (5 bases). The CDR3 totals 13 residues. V lost 8 bases to trimming and J lost 9 bases, with 19 bases between them. Germline assignment: CDR1 MNHNS and CDR2 SASEGT. The DNA for the CDR3 is TGTGCCAGCCGGCCCGGGCAGGGCCTAAGCTACACCTTC. It encodes CASRPGQGLSYTF.

This clonotype showed up just a few times. The chain links TRBV7-9 to TRBJ1-3, with D possibly TRBD1 on 6 matching bases. Germline loops: CDR1 SEHNR, CDR2 FQNEAQ (reference sequence). The CDR3 loop spans 14 amino acids. V gave up 4 bases and J gave up 4 bases, with 11 bases separating them. CDR3 amino acids: CASSSGTLGNTIYF. The CDR3 DNA is TGTGCCAGCAGCTCCGGGACATTAGGAAACACCATATATTTT.

This clonotype was observed a handful of times. V usage is TRBV5-1 and J usage is TRBJ2-3; TRBD2 is a possible D gene (6 bases). The CDR3 is 17 residues long. The V gene's germline CDR1 is SGHRS and CDR2 YFSETQ. V was pared by 0 bases and J by 7 bases, with 21 bases between. CDR3 DNA sequence: TGCGCCAGCAGCTTGGGGGAGCTAGCGCTCCCGGGAAATACGCAGTATTTT. This encodes CASSLGELALPGNTQYF.

This clonotype was found a few times. The J gene is TRBJ2-1, the V gene TRBV20-1; a weak D match, TRBD2 (6 bases). Trimming shortened V by 8 bases and J by 7 bases, and 15 bases separated the two germline ends. Germline V gene sequence: CDR1 DFQATT, CDR2 SNEGSKA (reference sequence). This CDR3 is 12 amino acids long. The CDR3 bases are TGCAGTCCGCGGGAATTTCATAATGAGCAGTTCTTC. It is translated as CSPREFHNEQFF.

CDR3 DNA: TGCGCCAGCAGCCGGGACCAAGAGACCCAGTACTTC. Translated, it gives CASSRDQETQYF. The chain is built from TRBV5-1 and TRBJ2-5; D is uncertain. The CDR3 consists of 12 residues. V lost 4 bases and J 0 bases, leaving 4 bases between the germline ends. Germline assignment: CDR1 SGHRS and CDR2 YFSETQ. The entire variable domain, with the rest obtained from reference TRBV5-1 and TRBJ2-5, is as follows: KAGVTQTPRYLIKTRGQQVTLSCSPISGHRSVSWYQQTPGQGLQFLFEYFSETQRNKGNFPGRFSGRQFSNSRSEMNVSTLELGDSALYLCASSRDQETQYFGPGTRLLVL.

The J gene is TRBJ2-1, the V gene TRBV6-2 or TRBV6-3; TRBD1 is a possible D gene (5 bases). V was trimmed by 10 bases and J by 2 bases, leaving 12 bases between them. There are 13 residues in the CDR3. Germline V gives CDR1 MNHEY, CDR2 SVGEGT. The CDR3 protein is CAIQPGTYNEQFF. In nucleotides, the CDR3 is TGTGCCATCCAGCCAGGGACCTACAATGAGCAGTTCTTC.

J is TRBJ2-5 and V is TRBV7-2; no reliable D call. The V gene's germline CDR1 is SGHTA and CDR2 FQGNSA. Trimming took 7 bases from V and 5 from J, leaving 8 bases between them. CDR3 size: 11 residues. CDR3 in DNA: TGTGCCAGCACCCTCATGGAGACCCAGTACTTC. Translation gives CASTLMETQYF.

V and J are TRBV20-1 and TRBJ1-1; 9 positions agree with TRBD1. The V segment lost 6 bases and the J segment 2 bases; nucleotides outside the gene matches: 7. This CDR3 comprises 14 residues. Germline V gene sequence: CDR1 DFQATT, CDR2 SNEGSKA (reference sequence). This CDR3 reads CSAIKGQGNTEAFF. CDR3 coding DNA: TGCAGTGCCATAAAGGGACAGGGTAACACTGAAGCTTTCTTT.

This clonotype was counted a few times. The rearrangement uses TRBV10-2 and TRBJ1-1, with D possibly being TRBD1 (5 bases). The CDR3 covers 13 residues. In germline, CDR1 is WSHSY, CDR2 SAAADI. Deletions cut 1 base from V and 8 bases from J, with 11 bases between. CDR3 protein: CASSEFGTQEAFF. For the CDR3, the DNA is TGCGCCAGCAGTGAGTTCGGGACTCAAGAAGCTTTCTTT.

This clonotype has a handful of counts. The chain has TRBV2 and TRBJ1-5, with D perhaps matching TRBD1 (6 bases). With 4 bases removed from V and 0 bases from J, the gap between germline ends came to 13 bases. The CDR3 runs to 16 residues. Per germline, CDR1 SNHLY and CDR2 FYNNEI. The CDR3 protein is CASSVQTGFSNQPQHF. CDR3 coding DNA: TGTGCCAGCAGTGTGCAGACAGGTTTTAGCAATCAGCCCCAGCATTTT.

The V call is TRBV6-5, the J call TRBJ2-5, with 7 bases matching TRBD2. The end of the DNA fits TRBJ2-3 better, so the J call may be wrong. The germline gives CDR1 MNHEY, CDR2 SVGAGI. The CDR3 runs 11 residues. The CDR3 loop is CASSWGGTQYF. The CDR3, as DNA: TGTGCCAGCAGTTGGGGGGGTACGCAGTATTTT.

In this sample, this clonotype turned up a few times. The genes are TRBV10-3 and TRBJ2-3; the match to TRBD1 covers 7 bases. The V and J ends lost 0 bases and 1 base, in that order; junction bases with no gene match: 1. The CDR3 runs to 15 residues. CDR1 and CDR2 from the germline V gene are ENHRY and SYGVKD. The chain's CDR3 is CAISESGTGTDTQYF. CDR3 coding DNA: TGTGCCATCAGTGAGTCAGGGACAGGCACAGATACGCAGTATTTT.

This clonotype was counted a few times. This rearrangement joins TRBV5-1 to TRBJ2-5; D remains ambiguous. V lost 2 bases and J lost 0, with 2 bases in between. Germline CDR1 reads SGHRS; CDR2 reads YFSETQ. This CDR3 has 12 residues. Here the CDR3 DNA reads TGCGCCAGCAGCTTTGACCAAGAGACCCAGTACTTC. Translation: CASSFDQETQYF.

The chain links TRBV4-3 to TRBJ1-6, with unresolved D. V was clipped by 1 base and J by 3 bases, with 10 bases between them. Germline V lookup: CDR1 LGHNA, CDR2 YSLEER. The CDR3 sequence is 16 residues long. DNA for the CDR3: TGCGCCAGCAGCCAAGGGACGGTCAACTATAATTCACCCCTCCACTTT. Translating it yields CASSQGTVNYNSPLHF.

This clonotype was seen only a few times. The chain has TRBV3-1 and TRBJ1-1; a possible D gene is TRBD1 (5 bases). The V gene's germline CDR1 is LGHDT and CDR2 YNNKEL (reference sequence). This CDR3 has 15 residues. The ends were cut back, 3 bases at V and 5 bases at J, with 16 bases in the middle. The CDR3 is CASSHRSARGTEAFF. The CDR3 DNA sequence: TGTGCCAGCAGCCATCGGTCCGCGAGGGGTACTGAAGCTTTCTTT.

The chain links TRBV12-3 or TRBV12-4 to TRBJ1-5, with TRBD1 identical over 8 bases. This CDR3 has 15 residues. V was clipped by 6 bases and J by 3 bases; unmatched bases: 7. CDR3 coding DNA: TGTGCCAGCAGGGCGACAGGGGCGGCCAATCAGCCCCAGCATTTT. Protein product: CASRATGAANQPQHF.

The rearrangement uses TRBV5-1 and TRBJ2-7; 7 positions agree with TRBD1. The length of the CDR3 is 13 residues. V was clipped by 4 bases and J by 5 bases; unmatched bases: 6. The germline V gene encodes CDR1 SGHRS and CDR2 YFSETQ. The CDR3 DNA follows: TGCGCCAGCAGCGTGGTTGGACAGGACGAGCAGTACTTC. Protein: CASSVVGQDEQYF.

The rearrangement uses TRBV4-2 and TRBJ2-5; TRBD2 matches 14 bases. The CDR3 has 18 amino acids. V shed 4 bases, J shed 3 bases, and the junction held 10 bases outside the gene matches. Germline V gene lookup returns CDR1 LGHNA and CDR2 YNFKEQ. In nucleotides, the CDR3 is TGTGCCAGCAGCCCCGGACTAGCGGGAGGCCCTGGGAAAGAGACCCAGTACTTC. Translation gives CASSPGLAGGPGKETQYF.

The chain's CDR3 is CASGLAETYEQYF. The CDR3 nucleotides read TGTGCCAGCGGATTAGCGGAAACCTACGAGCAGTACTTC. The chain recombines TRBV2 with TRBJ2-7; D may be TRBD2 (6 bases). Trimming shortened V by 8 bases and J by 2 bases, and 13 bases separated the two germline ends. The CDR3 runs 13 residues. Germline lookup yields CDR1 SNHLY and CDR2 FYNNEI.

This clonotype has a count of ten or more. The chain combines TRBV12-3 or TRBV12-4 with TRBJ2-6; D is undetermined. Between the trimmed V and J ends, which lost 5 bases and 0 bases, there was a span of 11 bases. The CDR3 has 16 residues. The CDR3 DNA reads as TGTGCCAGCAGTCGCGGCGAGTCCTCTGGGGCCAACGTCCTGACTTTC. This sequence encodes CASSRGESSGANVLTF.

A few counts support this clonotype. The rearrangement uses TRBV7-8 and TRBJ2-1, with D possibly TRBD2 on 5 matching bases. The germline V and J ends were trimmed by 3 bases and 4 bases, with 13 bases remaining between them. Germline V CDR1 and CDR2: SGHVS, FQNEAQ. The CDR3 spans 15 residues. The CDR3 here is CASSFPRGGYNEQFF. CDR3 nucleotide sequence: TGTGCCAGCAGCTTCCCCCGCGGCGGGTACAATGAGCAGTTCTTC. Full variable domain (rest looked up from reference TRBV7-8 and TRBJ2-1): GAGVSQSPRYKVAKRGQDVALRCDPISGHVSLFWYQQALGQGPEFLTYFQNEAQLDKSGLPSDRFFAERPEGSVSTLKIQRTQQEDSAVYLCASSFPRGGYNEQFFGPGTRLTVL.

This sequence joins TRBV6-2 or TRBV6-3 and TRBJ2-3; 8 bases align to TRBD1. Germline V CDR1 and CDR2: MNHEY, SVGEGT. This CDR3 is built from 16 residues. Unmatched junction bases numbered 9, after V lost 4 bases and J lost 3 bases. CDR3 coding DNA: TGTGCCAGCAGTTGGGACGGGACAGGCTGGACAGATACGCAGTATTTT. It specifies CASSWDGTGWTDTQYF.

The rearrangement links TRBV11-2 to TRBJ2-7, with 9 bases matching TRBD2. Germline CDR1 SGHAT, CDR2 FQNNGV. CDR3 length equals 16 residues. V gave up 0 bases and J gave up 3 bases; unmatched junction bases: 6. CDR3 in DNA: TGTGCCAGCAGCTTAGATTTAGTTAGCGGGAGCTACGAGCAGTACTTC. Amino acids: CASSLDLVSGSYEQYF.